A selection of T cell receptor beta chains follows, all from one sample in a study of blood T cell repertoires in COVID-19. Only in-frame clones appear in the TCRdb table, and some are missing; sequencing was by immunoSEQ multiplex PCR. In the table there are over 65,000 clones, roughly 90% of which are singletons. Sample: peripheral blood. These receptors were obtained from a man in his fifties or sixties with active COVID-19. The CDR3 runs from the conserved cysteine through the conserved F or W. Fields, in order: CDR3 protein, CDR3 DNA, D gene, V gene, J gene, clone size. The D gene is left open where the match is weak. Some rows mark clone size as missing; the rest say once, few, many or name a class of expanded clone.

CDR3: CASSLVGQENEKLFF
DNA: TGTGCCAGCAGCTTAGTGGGACAGGAGAATGAAAAACTGTTTTTT
D: TRBD1
V: TRBV7-9
J: TRBJ1-4
size: -

CDR3: CASSYLGAPQETQYF
DNA: TGTGCCAGCAGTTACTTGGGGGCCCCTCAAGAGACCCAGTACTTC
D: -
V: TRBV6-2/TRBV6-3
J: TRBJ2-5
size: medium-sized

CDR3: CASSQPNTGGQNTIYF
DNA: TGCGCCAGCAGTCAACCTAATACAGGGGGCCAGAACACCATATATTTT
D: TRBD1
V: TRBV23-1
J: TRBJ1-3
size: -

CDR3: CASSADRGYVTDTQYF
DNA: TGTGCCAGCAGTGCCGACAGGGGCTACGTCACAGATACGCAGTATTTT
D: TRBD1
V: TRBV28
J: TRBJ2-3
size: -

CDR3: CAWRDISNEKLFF
DNA: TGTGCCTGGAGGGACATTTCTAATGAAAAACTGTTTTTT
D: -
V: TRBV30
J: TRBJ1-4
size: -

CDR3: CATHDRGTSGYTF
DNA: TGTGCCACCCACGACAGGGGGACCTCTGGCTACACCTTC
D: TRBD1
V: TRBV2
J: TRBJ1-2
size: -

CDR3: CASSLRANYGYTF
DNA: TGTGCCAGCAGCTTACGCGCTAACTATGGCTACACCTTC
D: -
V: TRBV5-6
J: TRBJ1-2
size: -

CDR3: CAISDVRLAAKKDNEQFF
DNA: TGTGCCATCAGTGATGTCCGACTAGCGGCAAAAAAAGACAATGAGCAGTTCTTC
D: TRBD2
V: TRBV10-3
J: TRBJ2-1
size: -

CDR3: CASSTWTGGYYGYTF
DNA: TGTGCCAGCAGCACCTGGACAGGGGGCTACTATGGCTACACCTTC
D: TRBD1
V: TRBV7-2
J: TRBJ1-2
size: -

CDR3: CASSELWGGGRGTQYF
DNA: TGTGCCAGCAGTGAACTGTGGGGGGGCGGACGTGGGACCCAGTACTTC
D: -
V: TRBV6-1
J: TRBJ2-5
size: -

CDR3: CASSPSGQLPNEQFF
DNA: TGCGCCAGCAGCCCGTCGGGACAACTCCCGAATGAGCAGTTCTTC
D: -
V: TRBV5-1
J: TRBJ2-1
size: -

CDR3: CASRPTGGSDQPQHF
DNA: TGTGCCAGCAGACCGACAGGGGGCTCCGATCAGCCCCAGCATTTT
D: TRBD1
V: TRBV5-5
J: TRBJ1-5
size: -

CDR3: CATSDPTESNQPQHF
DNA: TGTGCCACCAGTGACCCAACAGAGAGCAATCAGCCCCAGCATTTT
D: -
V: TRBV24-1
J: TRBJ1-5
size: once

CDR3: CASSPPGTNYEQYF
DNA: TGTGCCAGCTCACCACCCGGGACAAACTACGAGCAGTACTTC
D: -
V: TRBV18
J: TRBJ2-7
size: -

CDR3: CASRLSRDREDGYTF
DNA: TGTGCCAGCAGACTGAGCCGGGACAGGGAGGATGGCTACACCTTC
D: TRBD1
V: TRBV7-3
J: TRBJ1-2
size: -

CDR3: CASSISGGNTGELFF
DNA: TGCGCCAGCAGCATTTCGGGGGGGAACACCGGGGAGCTGTTTTTT
D: TRBD2
V: TRBV5-1
J: TRBJ2-2
size: -

CDR3: CASSLTLEQYF
DNA: TGTGCCAGCAGCCTGACACTCGAGCAGTACTTC
D: -
V: TRBV7-9
J: TRBJ2-7
size: -

CDR3: CASSSRTGSTDTQYF
DNA: TGTGCCAGCAGCTCGCGGACAGGGAGCACAGATACGCAGTATTTT
D: TRBD1
V: TRBV11-3
J: TRBJ2-3
size: -

CDR3: CASPAIYYEQYF
DNA: TGTGCCAGCCCAGCGATTTACTACGAGCAGTACTTC
D: -
V: TRBV9
J: TRBJ2-7
size: -

CDR3: CAWRLKGAPGNTIYF
DNA: TGTGCCTGGAGACTTAAGGGGGCGCCTGGAAACACCATATATTTT
D: TRBD1
V: TRBV30
J: TRBJ1-3
size: -

CDR3: CASSQKDRAGGYTF
DNA: TGCGCCAGCAGCCAAAAAGACAGGGCTGGTGGCTACACCTTC
D: TRBD1
V: TRBV4-1
J: TRBJ1-2
size: -

CDR3: CAISPGQGYGYTF
DNA: TGTGCCATCAGCCCCGGACAGGGATATGGCTACACCTTC
D: TRBD1
V: TRBV10-3
J: TRBJ1-2
size: -

CDR3: CASSPNPGGAYEQYF
DNA: TGCGCCAGCAGTCCTAACCCTGGGGGGGCCTACGAGCAGTACTTC
D: TRBD2
V: TRBV5-1
J: TRBJ2-7
size: few

CDR3: CASSSTLPRSGNTIYF
DNA: TGTGCCAGCAGCTCTACCCTACCCCGCTCTGGAAACACCATATATTTT
D: -
V: TRBV7-8
J: TRBJ1-3
size: -

CDR3: CASSAASGARGRETQYF
DNA: TGTGCCAGCAGCGCCGCTAGCGGAGCCCGAGGGCGAGAGACCCAGTACTTC
D: TRBD2
V: TRBV9
J: TRBJ2-5
size: -

CDR3: CASNRAPGTSGEQYF
DNA: TGTGCCAGCAATCGGGCCCCAGGGACATCCGGCGAGCAGTACTTC
D: -
V: TRBV28
J: TRBJ2-7
size: once

CDR3: CASSTGTGGITEAFF
DNA: TGTGCCAGTAGTACCGGGACAGGGGGCATTACTGAAGCTTTCTTT
D: TRBD1
V: TRBV19
J: TRBJ1-1
size: -

CDR3: CASSQVEGAQETQYF
DNA: TGCGCCAGCAGCCAAGTTGAGGGGGCCCAAGAGACCCAGTACTTC
D: TRBD1
V: TRBV4-1
J: TRBJ2-5
size: -

CDR3: CASSIDRASTGELFF
DNA: TGTGCCAGTAGTATAGACAGGGCGAGCACCGGGGAGCTGTTTTTT
D: -
V: TRBV19
J: TRBJ2-2
size: -

CDR3: CASGPAAAGEKLFF
DNA: TGTGCCAGCGGGCCGGCAGCGGCAGGTGAAAAACTGTTTTTT
D: -
V: TRBV2
J: TRBJ1-4
size: -

CDR3: CASSPPTGTNEKLFF
DNA: TGTGCCAGCAGCCCACCGACAGGGACTAATGAAAAACTGTTTTTT
D: TRBD1
V: TRBV28
J: TRBJ1-4
size: -

CDR3: CASSLESWGVAPQHF
DNA: TGTGCCAGCAGCTTAGAGAGCTGGGGCGTTGCGCCCCAGCATTTT
D: -
V: TRBV7-8
J: TRBJ1-5
size: -

CDR3: CASSVAGVDTQYF
DNA: TGTGCCAGCAGCGTAGCGGGAGTAGATACGCAGTATTTT
D: TRBD2
V: TRBV12-3/TRBV12-4
J: TRBJ2-3
size: -

CDR3: CAWSVGTGNYEQYF
DNA: TGTGCCTGGAGTGTAGGGACAGGGAACTACGAGCAGTACTTC
D: TRBD1
V: TRBV30
J: TRBJ2-7
size: -

CDR3: CATSDFRTTDTQYF
DNA: TGTGCCACCAGTGATTTTCGGACTACAGATACGCAGTATTTT
D: -
V: TRBV24-1
J: TRBJ2-3
size: -

CDR3: CASTVQGTDTQYF
DNA: TGTGCCAGCACGGTACAGGGAACAGATACGCAGTATTTT
D: -
V: TRBV7-8
J: TRBJ2-3
size: -

CDR3: CASSSEREDEQFF
DNA: TGTGCCAGCAGTTCGGAGCGGGAGGATGAGCAGTTCTTC
D: TRBD2
V: TRBV6-5
J: TRBJ2-1
size: -

CDR3: CASRDSSISPLHF
DNA: TGTGCCAGCCGCGACAGCTCCATTTCACCCCTCCACTTT
D: -
V: TRBV28
J: TRBJ1-6
size: once

CDR3: CASSPSGSTDTQYF
DNA: TGTGCCAGCAGCCCTAGCGGGAGCACAGATACGCAGTATTTT
D: TRBD2
V: TRBV28
J: TRBJ2-3
size: -

CDR3: CASSPLAGAVYEQYF
DNA: TGTGCCAGCAGCCCTCTAGCGGGAGCAGTATACGAGCAGTACTTC
D: TRBD2
V: TRBV3-1/TRBV3-2
J: TRBJ2-7
size: few

CDR3: CSAWTGNGELFF
DNA: TGCAGCGCCTGGACAGGGAACGGGGAGCTGTTTTTT
D: TRBD1
V: TRBV29-1
J: TRBJ2-2
size: once

CDR3: CASSSPSTGWGRTQYF
DNA: TGTGCCAGCAGTTCACCATCGACAGGGTGGGGCAGGACCCAGTACTTC
D: TRBD1
V: TRBV28
J: TRBJ2-5
size: -

CDR3: CASSVGGGSGDTQYF
DNA: TGTGCCAGCAGCGTAGGAGGCGGGAGCGGAGATACGCAGTATTTT
D: TRBD2
V: TRBV9
J: TRBJ2-3
size: -

CDR3: CASSLQGPIKTQQFF
DNA: TGTGCCAGCAGCTTACAGGGTCCGATTAAAACCCAGCAGTTCTTC
D: -
V: TRBV11-2
J: TRBJ2-1
size: -

CDR3: CASSIDGALAGDEQFF
DNA: TGTGCCAGTAGTATAGATGGTGCACTAGCCGGCGATGAGCAGTTCTTC
D: -
V: TRBV19
J: TRBJ2-1
size: -

CDR3: CASSPLDRDDQPQHF
DNA: TGTGCCAGTAGTCCCTTAGACAGGGACGATCAGCCCCAGCATTTT
D: TRBD1
V: TRBV19
J: TRBJ1-5
size: -

CDR3: CASSKGNDRGGGYTF
DNA: TGTGCCAGCAGCAAAGGGAACGACAGGGGGGGTGGCTACACCTTC
D: -
V: TRBV21-1
J: TRBJ1-2
size: -

CDR3: CASSKSISGNTIYF
DNA: TGTGCCAGCAGCAAAAGCATCTCTGGAAACACCATATATTTT
D: -
V: TRBV5-6
J: TRBJ1-3
size: -

CDR3: CASSSTSGLDTEAFF
DNA: TGTGCCAGCAGCTCCACAAGCGGTTTGGACACTGAAGCTTTCTTT
D: -
V: TRBV11-1
J: TRBJ1-1
size: -

CDR3: CASSLAGGGLAGRGQYF
DNA: TGCGCCAGCAGCTTGGCCGGTGGGGGACTAGCGGGCCGGGGGCAGTACTTC
D: TRBD2
V: TRBV5-1
J: TRBJ2-7
size: once

CDR3: CASSQDGQRGRTDTQYF
DNA: TGCGCCAGCAGCCAAGATGGGCAGCGGGGCCGCACAGATACGCAGTATTTT
D: TRBD2
V: TRBV4-3
J: TRBJ2-3
size: -

CDR3: CASSSPSLQAGQPQHF
DNA: TGTGCCAGCAGTAGTCCCTCTCTCCAGGCAGGACAGCCCCAGCATTTT
D: -
V: TRBV28
J: TRBJ1-5
size: -

CDR3: CASSRGTGNEQYF
DNA: TGTGCCAGCTCACGAGGAACCGGAAACGAGCAGTACTTC
D: -
V: TRBV18
J: TRBJ2-7
size: -

CDR3: CASSWNRDSLNEQFF
DNA: TGTGCCAGCAGTTGGAACCGGGACAGCCTCAATGAGCAGTTCTTC
D: TRBD1
V: TRBV7-3
J: TRBJ2-1
size: -

CDR3: CASSRQPYNEQFF
DNA: TGTGCCAGCAGCCGACAGCCCTACAATGAGCAGTTCTTC
D: -
V: TRBV11-2
J: TRBJ2-1
size: -

CDR3: CASSRTGFTGELFF
DNA: TGTGCCAGCAGCCGAACAGGGTTCACCGGGGAGCTGTTTTTT
D: -
V: TRBV14
J: TRBJ2-2
size: -

CDR3: CASSVEDRGDTQYF
DNA: TGTGCCAGCAGTGTAGAGGACAGGGGGGATACGCAGTATTTT
D: TRBD1
V: TRBV2
J: TRBJ2-3
size: -

CDR3: CASSTTPLGQGGQPQHF
DNA: TGTGCCAGTAGTACCACCCCGTTGGGACAGGGGGGTCAGCCCCAGCATTTT
D: TRBD1
V: TRBV19
J: TRBJ1-5
size: -

CDR3: CASSQLGQGVYNEQFF
DNA: TGCGCCAGCAGCCAACTCGGACAGGGGGTATACAATGAGCAGTTCTTC
D: TRBD1
V: TRBV4-1
J: TRBJ2-1
size: once